This T cell receptor beta chain derives from a study of radiotherapy plus CTLA-4 blockade in lung cancer. On the study more broadly: Objective responses were recorded in around 18% of patients, with disease control recorded in 25% to 40%.

Study-wide findings and caveats: Radiotherapy was combined with ipilimumab, and tumor-derived TCR clones then expanded in blood. Among reported predictors of response, early blood T cell clone dynamics with interferon-beta performed best.

TCRdb's table, derived via immunoSEQ multiplex PCR, lists solely in-frame clones and lacks some. The table shows some 32,000 clones, with more than 80% occurring only once. Regarding this clone: Antigen specificity is unknown.

The clonotype originates from a human donor with non-small cell lung cancer that progressed on radiotherapy plus ipilimumab. The material was peripheral blood, obtained from a patient treated with radiotherapy plus ipilimumab.

DNA of the CDR3: TGTGCCAGCAGCATAGACAGGAACTATGGCTACACCTTC. Protein product: CASSIDRNYGYTF. The V gene is TRBV6-5, the J gene TRBJ1-2; possible D gene TRBD1, 6 bases. Trimming removed 6 bases at V and 2 bases at J, with 10 bases between. Germline loops: CDR1 MNHEY, CDR2 SVGAGI. This CDR3 has 13 residues.